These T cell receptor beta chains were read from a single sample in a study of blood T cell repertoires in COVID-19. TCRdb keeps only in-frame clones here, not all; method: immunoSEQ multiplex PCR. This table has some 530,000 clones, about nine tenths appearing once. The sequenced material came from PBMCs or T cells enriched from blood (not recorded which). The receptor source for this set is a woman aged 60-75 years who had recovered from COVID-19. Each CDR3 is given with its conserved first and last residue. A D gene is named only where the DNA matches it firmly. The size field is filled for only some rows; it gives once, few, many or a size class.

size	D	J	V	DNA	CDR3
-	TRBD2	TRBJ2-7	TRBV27	TGTGCCAGCAGTTTTGGGGGGGAATCCTACGAGCAGTACTTC	CASSFGGESYEQYF
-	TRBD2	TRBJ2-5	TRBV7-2	TGTGCCAGCAGCCCAGGACTAGCGGGGGGGCTCCGGCAAGAGACCCAGTACTTC	CASSPGLAGGLRQETQYF
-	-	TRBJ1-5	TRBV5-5	TGTGCCAGCAGCTTGACAGTTAGCAATCAGCCCCAGCATTTT	CASSLTVSNQPQHF
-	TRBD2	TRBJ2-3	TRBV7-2	TGTGCCAGCAGCGTCCGGGGGGGGGCTTTGGGAGATACGCAGTATTTT	CASSVRGGALGDTQYF
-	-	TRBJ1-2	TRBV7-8	TGTGCCAGCAGCTTAGAGACAAACTATGGCTACACCTTC	CASSLETNYGYTF
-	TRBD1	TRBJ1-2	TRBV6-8	TGTGCCAGCAGTCCGCGGGACAGGGGGAACTATGGCTACACCTTC	CASSPRDRGNYGYTF
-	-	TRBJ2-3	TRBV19	TGTGCCAGTAGAACAATTGGAGGGTTGCAGTATTTT	CASRTIGGLQYF
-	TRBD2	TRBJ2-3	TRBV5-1	TGCGCCAGCAGCTCAAGACTAGCGGGGGACACAGATACGCAGTATTTT	CASSSRLAGDTDTQYF
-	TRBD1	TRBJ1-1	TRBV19	TGTGCCAGTAGTATAACAGGGGGGAACACTGAAGCTTTCTTT	CASSITGGNTEAFF
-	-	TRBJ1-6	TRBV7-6	TGTGCCAGCAGCTTAGGCGCCGCAGGGGACCATAATTCACCCCTCCACTTT	CASSLGAAGDHNSPLHF
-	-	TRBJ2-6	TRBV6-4	TGTGCCAGCAGACCTGTTGGGGGAGGCTCTGGGGCCAACGTCCTGACTTTC	CASRPVGGGSGANVLTF
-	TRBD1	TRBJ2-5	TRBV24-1	TGTGCCACCAGTGATTTGAGTCAGGGGGAAGAAGAGACCCAGTACTTC	CATSDLSQGEEETQYF
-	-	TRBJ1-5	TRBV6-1	TGTGCCAGCAGTGAAATAACCGACGGGTGGAATCAGCCCCAGCATTTT	CASSEITDGWNQPQHF
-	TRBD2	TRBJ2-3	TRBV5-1	TGCGCCAGCAGTCGAAGCGGGGGAAACACAGATACGCAGTATTTT	CASSRSGGNTDTQYF
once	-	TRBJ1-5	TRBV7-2	TGTGCCAGCAGCTTAGACCGGGACAACAATCAGCCCCAGCATTTT	CASSLDRDNNQPQHF
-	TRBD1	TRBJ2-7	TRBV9	TGTGCCAGCAGCGTAGGTACAGGGGTACGGCAGTACTTC	CASSVGTGVRQYF
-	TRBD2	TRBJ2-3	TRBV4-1	TGCGCCAGCAGCCAAGAGGAGCGGGGGGATACGCAGTATTTT	CASSQEERGDTQYF
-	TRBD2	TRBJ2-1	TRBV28	TGTGCCAGCAGTCCCCCGGGGGGTTACAATGAGCAGTTCTTC	CASSPPGGYNEQFF
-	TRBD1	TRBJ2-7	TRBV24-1	TGTGCCACCAGTGATGCCGGGACAGGGGGTGTTTACGAGCAGTACTTC	CATSDAGTGGVYEQYF
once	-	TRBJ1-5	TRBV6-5	TGTGCCAGCAGCCAAGACAGATACAATCAGCCCCAGCATTTT	CASSQDRYNQPQHF
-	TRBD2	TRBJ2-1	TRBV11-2	TGTGCCAGCAGCCGGGACTACGGGGGGCAGTTCTTC	CASSRDYGGQFF
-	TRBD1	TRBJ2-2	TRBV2	TGTGCCAGCAGATTGGACAGGGCCACGAACACCGGGGAGCTGTTTTTT	CASRLDRATNTGELFF
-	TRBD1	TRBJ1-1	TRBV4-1	TGCGCCAGCAGCCCGGGATCGACAGGGGGTAGTACTGAAGCTTTCTTT	CASSPGSTGGSTEAFF
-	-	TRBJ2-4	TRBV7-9	TGTGCCAGCAGCTCCGCCGGGGAAAACATTCAGTACTTC	CASSSAGENIQYF
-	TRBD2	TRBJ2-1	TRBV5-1	TGCGCCAGCAGCTTGGAGGCTAGCGGGGGGGCCTTTGGCAATGAGCAGTTCTTC	CASSLEASGGAFGNEQFF
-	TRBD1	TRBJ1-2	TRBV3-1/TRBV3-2	TGTGCCAGCAGCCAACTGACAGGGATCGGCTACACCTTC	CASSQLTGIGYTF
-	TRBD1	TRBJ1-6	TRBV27	TGTGCCAGCAGCCCACAGGGGCTTAATTCACCCCTCCACTTT	CASSPQGLNSPLHF
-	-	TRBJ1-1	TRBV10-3	TGTGCCATCAGTGAGTCGGGACAATCGAACACTGAAGCTTTCTTT	CAISESGQSNTEAFF
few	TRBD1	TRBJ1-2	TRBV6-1	TGTGCCAGCAGTGAAGCTTCCAGGGGGCAAGGCTACACCTTC	CASSEASRGQGYTF
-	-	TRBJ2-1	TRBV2	TGTGCCAGCACCCCAAGCCGGGACATACGGCTCTTC	CASTPSRDIRLF
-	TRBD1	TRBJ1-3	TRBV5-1	TGCGCCAGCGGCCCAGGGGGCAACACCATATATTTT	CASGPGGNTIYF